The rows below give T cell receptor beta chains drawn from one sample of a study of T cells in tuberculosis. This table comes from immunoSEQ multiplex PCR, and its TCRdb copy is limited to in-frame clones, with some not included. The sample shows approximately 59,000 clones, 88% of them seen only once. Sequencing used CD1b-GMM tetramer-negative cells sorted from PBMCs. The receptors come from an adult woman with latent tuberculosis. CDR3s include the opening cysteine and the closing phenylalanine or tryptophan. The D gene is left open where the match is weak. The size of a clone is reported for some rows only, either as once, few or many, or as a class for expanded clones.

CDR3 | DNA | size | D | J | V
CASRLVGTSEYPSYEQYF | TGTGCAAGTCGCTTAGTGGGGACTAGCGAGTACCCCTCCTACGAGCAGTACTTC | once | - | TRBJ2-7 | TRBV12-2
CSSQGGHGETQYF | TGCAGCAGTCAGGGGGGCCATGGAGAGACCCAGTACTTC | - | - | TRBJ2-5 | TRBV29-1
CATGTDYYGYTF | TGTGCCACCGGGACAGATTACTATGGCTACACCTTC | - | TRBD1 | TRBJ1-2 | TRBV10-3
CASSQGSGDGAYEQYF | TGCGCCAGCAGCCAAGGGTCGGGGGATGGTGCCTACGAGCAGTACTTC | medium-sized | - | TRBJ2-7 | TRBV4-3
CSVFRLAGDSYEQYF | TGCAGCGTTTTCCGACTAGCGGGTGACTCCTACGAGCAGTACTTC | - | TRBD2 | TRBJ2-7 | TRBV29-1
CASSSNGVGGYTF | TGTGCCAGCAGTTCGAACGGGGTAGGGGGCTACACCTTC | - | - | TRBJ1-2 | TRBV27
CASSYSRNQPQHF | TGTGCCAGCAGTTACTCGAGAAATCAGCCCCAGCATTTT | - | - | TRBJ1-5 | TRBV6-5
CASRFYGDTEAFF | TGTGCCAGCAGGTTTTACGGGGACACTGAAGCTTTCTTT | - | - | TRBJ1-1 | TRBV7-9
CATRRSNTDTQYF | TGTGCCACCCGTCGGTCCAACACAGATACGCAGTATTTT | - | - | TRBJ2-3 | TRBV5-4
CAWGKGTRSTDTQYF | TGTGCCTGGGGGAAAGGGACAAGGAGCACAGATACGCAGTATTTT | - | - | TRBJ2-3 | TRBV30
CASSLRAGSSYNEQFF | TGTGCCAGCAGCTTAAGGGCCGGGAGCTCCTACAATGAGCAGTTCTTC | - | - | TRBJ2-1 | TRBV7-3
CASKPGQGSNEQFF | TGTGCCAGCAAGCCGGGACAGGGGTCTAATGAGCAGTTCTTC | - | TRBD1 | TRBJ2-1 | TRBV7-8
CASSDFKEHEQYF | TGTGCCAGCAGTGACTTCAAAGAGCACGAGCAGTACTTC | - | - | TRBJ2-7 | TRBV6-4
CASSQGWASGQETQYF | TGCGCCAGCAGCCAAGGATGGGCTAGCGGCCAAGAGACCCAGTACTTC | few | TRBD2 | TRBJ2-5 | TRBV4-3
CAWSVTGEYNEQFF | TGTGCCTGGAGTGTCACGGGAGAGTACAATGAGCAGTTCTTC | - | - | TRBJ2-1 | TRBV30
CASSPGDRGTDTQYF | TGTGCCAGCAGTCCCGGGGACAGGGGCACAGATACGCAGTATTTT | - | TRBD1 | TRBJ2-3 | TRBV28
CASSIRTGGSGELFF | TGTGCCAGTAGTATCCGGACAGGGGGCTCCGGGGAGCTGTTTTTT | - | TRBD1 | TRBJ2-2 | TRBV19
CASSLQGAVNTEAFF | TGTGCCAGCAGTCTACAGGGGGCGGTGAACACTGAAGCTTTCTTT | once | TRBD1 | TRBJ1-1 | TRBV2
CASTLTPRLAVNEQFF | TGTGCCAGCACCCTCACCCCGAGACTAGCGGTCAATGAGCAGTTCTTC | - | TRBD2 | TRBJ2-1 | TRBV28
CASSGITGELFF | TGTGCCAGCTCAGGGATCACCGGGGAGCTGTTTTTT | - | - | TRBJ2-2 | TRBV19
CASSLTSGRGETQYF | TGCGCCAGCAGCTTGACTAGCGGGAGGGGTGAGACCCAGTACTTC | - | TRBD2 | TRBJ2-5 | TRBV5-1
CASSLGGDQPQHF | TGCGCCAGCAGCTTGGGCGGCGATCAGCCCCAGCATTTT | - | - | TRBJ1-5 | TRBV5-1
CATSSSRTGAEKLFF | TGTGCCACCAGCAGTAGTAGGACAGGGGCTGAAAAACTGTTTTTT | few | TRBD1 | TRBJ1-4 | TRBV15
CASSLVAADTQYF | TGTGCCAGCAGCTTAGTAGCGGCGGACACGCAGTATTTT | - | - | TRBJ2-3 | TRBV7-2
CAWSDGLSTDTQYF | TGTGCCTGGAGTGACGGACTAAGCACAGATACGCAGTATTTT | few | - | TRBJ2-3 | TRBV30
CASSVTGGHSGANVLTF | TGTGCCAGCAGTGTTACAGGGGGACACTCTGGGGCCAACGTCCTGACTTTC | few | TRBD1 | TRBJ2-6 | TRBV6-1
CASSPLGTQYF | TGTGCCAGCAGCCCCCTCGGGACCCAGTACTTC | - | - | TRBJ2-5 | TRBV11-2
CASSPGPMDGYTF | TGCGCCAGCAGCCCTGGCCCAATGGATGGCTACACCTTC | - | - | TRBJ1-2 | TRBV5-1